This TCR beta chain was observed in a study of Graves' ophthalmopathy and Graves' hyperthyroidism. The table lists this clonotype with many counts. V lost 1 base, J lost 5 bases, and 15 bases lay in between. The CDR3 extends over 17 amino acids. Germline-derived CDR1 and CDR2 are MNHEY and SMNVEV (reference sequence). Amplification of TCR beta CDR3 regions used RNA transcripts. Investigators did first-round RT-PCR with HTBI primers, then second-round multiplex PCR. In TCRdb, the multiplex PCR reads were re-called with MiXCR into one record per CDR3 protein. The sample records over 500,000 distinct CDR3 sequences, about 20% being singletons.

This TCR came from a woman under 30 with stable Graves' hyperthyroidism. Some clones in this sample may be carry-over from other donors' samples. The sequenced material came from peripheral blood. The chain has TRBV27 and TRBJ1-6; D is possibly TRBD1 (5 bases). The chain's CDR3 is CASSLYGRVTDNSPLHF. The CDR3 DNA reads TGTGCCAGCAGTTTATACGGCAGGGTGACGGATAATTCACCCCTCCACTTT.